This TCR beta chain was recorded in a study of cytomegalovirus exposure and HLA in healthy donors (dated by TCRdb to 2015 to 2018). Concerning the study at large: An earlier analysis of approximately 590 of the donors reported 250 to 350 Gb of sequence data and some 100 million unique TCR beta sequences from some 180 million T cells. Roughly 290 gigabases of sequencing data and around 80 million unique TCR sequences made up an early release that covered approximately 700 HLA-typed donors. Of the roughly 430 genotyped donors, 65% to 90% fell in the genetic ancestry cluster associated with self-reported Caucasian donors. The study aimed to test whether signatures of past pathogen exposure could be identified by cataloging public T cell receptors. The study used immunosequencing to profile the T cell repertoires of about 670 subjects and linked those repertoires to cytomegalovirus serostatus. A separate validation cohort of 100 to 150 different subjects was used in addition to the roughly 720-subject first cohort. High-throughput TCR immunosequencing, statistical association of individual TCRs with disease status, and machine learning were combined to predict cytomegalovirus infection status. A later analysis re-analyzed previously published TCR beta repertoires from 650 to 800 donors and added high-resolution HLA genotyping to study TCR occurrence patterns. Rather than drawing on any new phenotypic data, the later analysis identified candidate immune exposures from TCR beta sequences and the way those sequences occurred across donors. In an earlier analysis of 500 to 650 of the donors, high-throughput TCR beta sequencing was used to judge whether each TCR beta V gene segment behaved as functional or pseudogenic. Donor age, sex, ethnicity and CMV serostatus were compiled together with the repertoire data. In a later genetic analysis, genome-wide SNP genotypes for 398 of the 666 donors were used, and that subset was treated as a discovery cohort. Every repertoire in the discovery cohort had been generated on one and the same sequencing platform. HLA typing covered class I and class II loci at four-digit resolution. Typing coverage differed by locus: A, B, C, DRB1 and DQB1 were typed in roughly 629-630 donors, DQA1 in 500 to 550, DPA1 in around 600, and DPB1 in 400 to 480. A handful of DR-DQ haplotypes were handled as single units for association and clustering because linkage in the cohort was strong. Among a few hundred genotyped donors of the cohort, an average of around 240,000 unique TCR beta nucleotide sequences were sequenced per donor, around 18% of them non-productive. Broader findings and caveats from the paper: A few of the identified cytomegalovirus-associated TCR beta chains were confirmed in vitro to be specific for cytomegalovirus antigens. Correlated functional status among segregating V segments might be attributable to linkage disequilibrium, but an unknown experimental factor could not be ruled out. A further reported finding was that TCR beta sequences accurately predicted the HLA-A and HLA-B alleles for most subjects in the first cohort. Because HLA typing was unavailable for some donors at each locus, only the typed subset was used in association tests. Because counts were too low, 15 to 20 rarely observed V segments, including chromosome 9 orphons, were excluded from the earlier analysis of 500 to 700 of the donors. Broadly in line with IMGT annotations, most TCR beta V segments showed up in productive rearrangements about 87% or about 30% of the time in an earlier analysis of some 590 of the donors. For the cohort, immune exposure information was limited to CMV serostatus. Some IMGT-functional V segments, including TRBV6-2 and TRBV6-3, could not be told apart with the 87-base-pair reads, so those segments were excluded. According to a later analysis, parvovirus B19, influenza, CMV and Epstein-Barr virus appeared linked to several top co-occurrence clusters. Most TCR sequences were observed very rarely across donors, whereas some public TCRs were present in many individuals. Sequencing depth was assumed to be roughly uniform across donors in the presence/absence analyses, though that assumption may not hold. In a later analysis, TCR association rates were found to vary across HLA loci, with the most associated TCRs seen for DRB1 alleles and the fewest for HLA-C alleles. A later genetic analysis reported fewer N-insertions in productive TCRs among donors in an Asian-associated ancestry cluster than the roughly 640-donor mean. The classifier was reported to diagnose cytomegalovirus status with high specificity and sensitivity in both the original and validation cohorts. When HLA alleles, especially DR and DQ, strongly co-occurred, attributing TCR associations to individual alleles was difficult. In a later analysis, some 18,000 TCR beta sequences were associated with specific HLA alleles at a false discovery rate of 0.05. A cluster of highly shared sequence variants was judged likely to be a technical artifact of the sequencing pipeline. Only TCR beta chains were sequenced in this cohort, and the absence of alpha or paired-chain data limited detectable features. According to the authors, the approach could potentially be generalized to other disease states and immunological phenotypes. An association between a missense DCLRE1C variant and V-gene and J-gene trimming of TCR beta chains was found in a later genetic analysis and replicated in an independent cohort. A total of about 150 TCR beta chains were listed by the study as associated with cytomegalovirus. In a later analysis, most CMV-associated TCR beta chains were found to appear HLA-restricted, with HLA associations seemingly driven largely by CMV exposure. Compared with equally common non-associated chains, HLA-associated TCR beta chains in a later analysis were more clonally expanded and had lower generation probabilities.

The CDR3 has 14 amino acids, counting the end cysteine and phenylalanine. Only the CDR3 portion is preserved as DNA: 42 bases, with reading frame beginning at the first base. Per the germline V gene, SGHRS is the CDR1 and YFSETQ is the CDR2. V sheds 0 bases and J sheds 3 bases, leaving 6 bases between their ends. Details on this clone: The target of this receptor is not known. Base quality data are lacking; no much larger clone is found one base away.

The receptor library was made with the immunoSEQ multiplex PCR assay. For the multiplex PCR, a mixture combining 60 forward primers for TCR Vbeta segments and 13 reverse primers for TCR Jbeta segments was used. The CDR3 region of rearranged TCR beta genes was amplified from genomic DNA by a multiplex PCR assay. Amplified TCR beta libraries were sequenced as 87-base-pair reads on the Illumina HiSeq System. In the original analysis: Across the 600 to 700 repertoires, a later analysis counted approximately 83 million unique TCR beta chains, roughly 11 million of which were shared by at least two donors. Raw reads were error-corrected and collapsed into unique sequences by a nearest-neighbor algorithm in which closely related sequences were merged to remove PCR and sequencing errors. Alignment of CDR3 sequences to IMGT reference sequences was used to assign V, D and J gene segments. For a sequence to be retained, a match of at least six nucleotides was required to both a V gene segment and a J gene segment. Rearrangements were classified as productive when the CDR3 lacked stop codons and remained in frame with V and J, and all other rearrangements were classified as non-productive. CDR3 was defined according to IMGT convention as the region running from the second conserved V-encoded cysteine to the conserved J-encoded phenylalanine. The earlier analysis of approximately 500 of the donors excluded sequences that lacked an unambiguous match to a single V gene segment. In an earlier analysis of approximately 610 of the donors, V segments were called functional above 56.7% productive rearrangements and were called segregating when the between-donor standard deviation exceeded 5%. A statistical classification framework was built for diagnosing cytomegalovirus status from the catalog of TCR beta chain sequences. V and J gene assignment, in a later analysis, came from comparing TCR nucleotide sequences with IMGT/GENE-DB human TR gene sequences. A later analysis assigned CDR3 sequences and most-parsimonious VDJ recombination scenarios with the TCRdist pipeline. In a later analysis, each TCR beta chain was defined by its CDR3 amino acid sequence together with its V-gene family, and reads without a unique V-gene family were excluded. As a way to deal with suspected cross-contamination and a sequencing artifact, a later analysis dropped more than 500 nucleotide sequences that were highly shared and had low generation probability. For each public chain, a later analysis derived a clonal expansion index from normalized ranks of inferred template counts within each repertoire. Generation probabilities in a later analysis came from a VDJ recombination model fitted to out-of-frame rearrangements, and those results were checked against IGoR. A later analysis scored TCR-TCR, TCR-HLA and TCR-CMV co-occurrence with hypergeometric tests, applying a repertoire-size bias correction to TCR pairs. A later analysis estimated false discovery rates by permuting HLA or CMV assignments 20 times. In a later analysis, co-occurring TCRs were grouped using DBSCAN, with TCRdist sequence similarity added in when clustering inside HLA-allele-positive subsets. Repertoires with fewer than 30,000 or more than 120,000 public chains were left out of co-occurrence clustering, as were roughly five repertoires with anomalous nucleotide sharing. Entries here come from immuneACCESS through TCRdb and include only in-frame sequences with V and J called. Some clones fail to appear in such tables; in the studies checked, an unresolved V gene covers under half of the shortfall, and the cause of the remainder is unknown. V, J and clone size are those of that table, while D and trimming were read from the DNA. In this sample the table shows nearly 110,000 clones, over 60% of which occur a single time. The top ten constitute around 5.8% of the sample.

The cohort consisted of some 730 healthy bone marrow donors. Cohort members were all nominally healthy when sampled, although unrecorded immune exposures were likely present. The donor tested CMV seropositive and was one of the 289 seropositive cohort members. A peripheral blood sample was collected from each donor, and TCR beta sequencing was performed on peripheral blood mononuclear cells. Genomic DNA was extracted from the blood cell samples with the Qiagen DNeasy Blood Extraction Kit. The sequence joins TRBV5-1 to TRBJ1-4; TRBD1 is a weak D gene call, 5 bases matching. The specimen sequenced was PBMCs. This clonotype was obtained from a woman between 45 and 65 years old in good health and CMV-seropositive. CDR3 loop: CASSLGQSNEKLFF. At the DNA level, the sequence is TGCGCCAGCAGCTTGGGACAGTCTAATGAAAAACTGTTTTTT.